Each of the 29 T cell receptor beta chains below was sequenced from the same sample in a study of neurological immune-mediated disorders (dated by TCRdb to about 2019). In the paper's terms, the time point label means: longitudinal time-point 1 (baseline). Library construction relied on 5' RACE. This sample was sequenced with an Illumina HiSeq 2500. The public sequencing data were trimmed at Q25 with fastp and processed into clonotypes with MiXCR by TCRdb, which kept only in-frame beta chains. Rows with one shared CDR3 protein collapse into an entry with the most common genes and DNA. The sample contains tens of thousands of distinct CDR3 sequences, around 10% of them found a single time. Approximately 6.6% of the sample is taken by the ten largest. The source material was PBMCs. All receptors derive from a male donor with HTLV-1-associated myelopathy (HAM/TSP).

In its sample, this clonotype was seen many times. This sequence joins TRBV3-1 and TRBJ1-3, with D maybe TRBD1 (6 bases). The CDR3 sequence is 15 residues long. Per germline, CDR1 LGHDT and CDR2 YNNKEL (reference sequence). V was trimmed by 2 bases and J by 4 bases, leaving 12 bases between them. CDR3 amino acids: CASSQLQGAGNTIYF. The CDR3 nucleotides are TGTGCCAGCAGCCAACTACAGGGCGCCGGAAACACCATATATTTT.

This clonotype came up many times. The J gene is TRBJ2-7, the V gene TRBV5-1; TRBD1 aligns across 8 bases. The CDR3 spans 12 residues. The J segment lost 5 bases and the V segment lost 6 bases, leaving 4 bases of the junction unmatched. The germline V gene has CDR1 SGHRS and CDR2 YFSETQ. The CDR3 sequence: CASTLTGDEQYF. For the CDR3, the DNA is TGCGCCAGCACTCTGACAGGGGACGAGCAGTACTTC.

At least ten counts were recorded for this clonotype. This CDR3 reads CASSLFRTEAFF. CDR3 nucleotides: TGTGCCAGCAGTTTATTTCGGACTGAAGCTTTCTTT. This sequence joins TRBV28 and TRBJ1-1, with D uncertain. Trimming left V 1 base short and J 5 bases short, with 5 bases between. This CDR3 has 12 residues. From germline, CDR1 is MDHEN and CDR2 SYDVKM. The full variable domain, in which reference TRBV28 and TRBJ1-1 provide the parts outside the CDR3, is DVKVTQSSRYLVKRTGEKVFLECVQDMDHENMFWYRQDPGLGLRLIYFSYDVKMKEKGDIPEGYSVSREKKERFSLILESASTNQTSMYLCASSLFRTEAFFGQGTRLTVV.

This clonotype was seen many times. The chain uses TRBV5-1 and TRBJ2-6; no definite D call. The V and J ends lost 4 bases and 0 bases respectively, with 8 bases between them. CDR3 size: 15 residues. Germline V gene lookup returns CDR1 SGHRS and CDR2 YFSETQ. The DNA of the CDR3 is TGCGCCAGCAGCCATAGGAGCTCTGGGGCCAACGTCCTGACTTTC. Translation gives CASSHRSSGANVLTF.

This clonotype was observed at least ten times. CDR3 residues: CASSIGTGIQETQYF. CDR3 DNA: TGTGCCAGCAGCATTGGGACAGGAATACAAGAGACCCAGTACTTC. The chain joins TRBV9 to TRBJ2-5, with TRBD1 matching 8 bases. Per germline, CDR1 SGDLS and CDR2 YYNGEE. Losses at the gene ends were 4 bases for V and 2 bases for J; bases not matched to a gene: 7. The length of the CDR3 is 15 residues.

A remark on this clonotype: The junction does not match germline at one end; this may be a read error. This chain uses TRBV3-1 with TRBJ1-1; D possibly corresponds to TRBD1 (5 bases). This CDR3 is 14 amino acids long. Germline V gene data show CDR1 as LGHDT and CDR2 as YNNKEL (reference sequence). The CDR3 reads CASSQSGFYNEASF. CDR3 DNA: TGTGCCAGCAGCCAATCAGGGTTCTATAATGAAGCTTCCTTT.

By share, this clonotype counts as medium-sized. The chain links TRBV28 to TRBJ2-1; D is uncertain. The V and J ends lost 11 bases and 5 bases respectively, with 19 bases between them. Germline-derived CDR1 and CDR2 are MDHEN and SYDVKM. The length of the CDR3 is 14 residues. The CDR3 DNA follows: TGTGCCCACACCCGCCTCGCCGGCGACAATGAGCAGTTCTTC. As protein: CAHTRLAGDNEQFF.

This clonotype came up many times. The chain employs TRBV25-1 and TRBJ2-2; TRBD2 is a possible D gene (7 bases). The CDR3 sequence is 16 residues long. Trimming left V 7 bases short and J 1 base short, with 16 bases between. Germline-derived CDR1 and CDR2 are MGHDK and SYGVNS. The DNA for the CDR3 is TGTGCCAGCATGACCCGGGGGGCTGGGAACACCGGGGAGCTGTTTTTT. Translated, it gives CASMTRGAGNTGELFF.

This clonotype was observed many times. The rearrangement uses TRBV20-1 and TRBJ1-6; D is undetermined. V lost 0 bases and J lost 6, with 12 bases in between. Germline V gene sequence: CDR1 DFQATT, CDR2 SNEGSKA (reference sequence). This CDR3 has 15 residues. The CDR3 region is CSAREGLTLNSPLHF. For the CDR3, the DNA is TGCAGTGCTAGAGAAGGGCTAACCCTTAATTCACCCCTCCACTTT.

This clonotype occurred a few times. This rearrangement joins TRBV3-1 to TRBJ1-5; 7 nucleotides line up with TRBD1. J was trimmed by 3 bases and V by 3 bases; bases with no gene match: 17. Looked up from germline, CDR1 is LGHDT and CDR2 is YNNKEL (reference sequence). CDR3 length: 19 residues. The DNA of the CDR3 is TGTGCCAGCAGCCATAGTACGGGACAGAGCTCCCGTGACAATCAGCCCCAGCATTTT. It translates to CASSHSTGQSSRDNQPQHF.

This clonotype came up many times. The chain uses TRBV5-1 and TRBJ2-7, with 9 bases identical to TRBD1. Trimming cost V 5 bases and J 2 bases; bases outside gene matches: 5. This CDR3 is built from 14 residues. Germline-derived CDR1 and CDR2 are SGHRS and YFSETQ. As DNA, the CDR3 is TGCGCCAGCAGGGGAACAGGGGGCCCCTACGAGCAGTACTTC. This codes for CASRGTGGPYEQYF.

This clonotype was recorded at least ten times. This chain connects TRBV20-1 to TRBJ1-6; 7 bases map to TRBD1. CDR1 is DFQATT and CDR2 is SNEGSKA in the germline V gene (reference sequence). The CDR3 contains 14 residues. The V gene end was trimmed by 2 bases and the J gene end by 7 bases; junction bases not matched to a gene: 5. As DNA, the CDR3 is TGCAGTGCTAGAAGGGGGCTAGAGAATTCACCCCTCCACTTT. Translation gives CSARRGLENSPLHF.

The CDR3 here is CAWSQVYTEAFF. CDR3 nucleotide sequence: TGTGCCTGGAGTCAAGTCTACACTGAAGCTTTCTTT. The rearrangement uses TRBV30 and TRBJ1-1; D is unresolved. Germline-derived CDR1 and CDR2 are GTSNPN and SVGIG (reference sequence). Trimming shortened V by 2 bases and J by 3 bases, and 7 bases separated the two germline ends. The CDR3 has 12 residues.

This chain links TRBV20-1 with TRBJ2-7; TRBD1 aligns across 8 bases. V was pared by 4 bases and J by 3 bases, with 11 bases of the junction left unmatched. This CDR3 is 15 amino acids long. Germline CDR1 and CDR2: DFQATT and SNEGSKA (reference sequence). CDR3 sequence: CSAKSGQGANYEQYF. For the CDR3, the DNA is TGCAGTGCTAAGTCGGGGCAGGGGGCGAACTACGAGCAGTACTTC.

Ten or more counts support this clonotype. The rearrangement links TRBV7-2 to TRBJ2-2; 7 positions match TRBD1. The V gene's germline CDR1 is SGHTA and CDR2 FQGNSA. The CDR3 spans 15 residues. V was clipped by 5 bases and J by 3 bases; unmatched bases: 6. The CDR3 reads CASSRDRAYTGELFF. The CDR3 DNA follows: TGTGCCAGCAGCCGAGACAGGGCGTACACCGGGGAGCTGTTTTTT.

This clonotype showed up many times. This chain joins TRBV20-1 and TRBJ2-5; 12 bases are shared with TRBD2. Germline CDR1 is DFQATT and CDR2 is SNEGSKA (reference sequence). The CDR3 has 17 residues. V shed 0 bases, J shed 1 base, and the junction held 6 bases outside the gene matches. The CDR3: CSAREGALAGGQETQYF. DNA of the CDR3: TGCAGTGCTAGAGAGGGGGCACTAGCGGGGGGCCAAGAGACCCAGTACTTC.

This clonotype was recorded at least ten times. The chain uses TRBV20-1 and TRBJ2-1, with D possibly matching TRBD2 (5 bases). The ends were cut back, 1 base at V and 3 bases at J, with 7 bases in the middle. The CDR3 loop spans 13 amino acids. CDR1 and CDR2 (germline): DFQATT, SNEGSKA (reference sequence). The CDR3 region is CSARAGIYNEQFF. The CDR3 DNA reads TGCAGTGCTAGAGCGGGGATCTACAATGAGCAGTTCTTC.

There are many counts of this clonotype. CDR3 coding DNA: TGCAGTGCTAGGGTCCGGGACAGCTTCTCTGGGGCCAACGTCCTGACTTTC. It codes for CSARVRDSFSGANVLTF. This chain uses TRBV20-1 with TRBJ2-6, with 7 nucleotides matching TRBD1. Germline V gene data show CDR1 as DFQATT and CDR2 as SNEGSKA (reference sequence). V lost 3 bases, J lost 0 bases, and 8 bases stayed unmatched. This CDR3 is 17 amino acids long.

This clonotype has ten or more counts. CDR3 protein: CASSYGTASDNSPLHF. CDR3 in DNA: TGTGCCAGCAGTTACGGGACAGCTTCGGATAATTCACCCCTCCACTTT. The J gene is TRBJ1-6, the V gene TRBV6-5, with TRBD1 matching over 7 bases. This CDR3 comprises 16 residues. The trim removed 2 bases at V and 5 bases at J, leaving 6 bases unmatched. CDR1 is MNHEY, CDR2 SVGAGI, per germline.

This clonotype was observed at least ten times. V and J are TRBV6-6 and TRBJ2-6; D is possibly TRBD2 (5 bases). The germline CDR1 and CDR2 sequences are MNHNY and SVGAGI (reference sequence). This CDR3 has 14 residues. Trimming stripped 9 bases from V and 0 bases from J, with 9 bases between. CDR3 coding DNA: TGTGCCAGTCGACGGGGCTCTGGGGCCAACGTCCTGACTTTC. Protein: CASRRGSGANVLTF.

Ten or more counts support this clonotype. The J gene is TRBJ2-3, the V gene TRBV14; D is possibly TRBD2 (7 bases). CDR1 and CDR2 (germline): SGHDN, FVKESK. V was cut by 0 bases and J by 6 bases, with 19 bases left in between. This CDR3 has 17 residues. The CDR3 region is CASSQERGGRSVDTQYF. In DNA form, the CDR3 reads TGTGCCAGCAGCCAAGAAAGGGGGGGCCGATCTGTGGATACGCAGTATTTT.

This clonotype was detected ten times or more. The V call is TRBV5-1, the J call TRBJ1-1; 9 nucleotides line up with TRBD1. J was trimmed by 1 base and V by 2 bases; bases with no gene match: 9. Germline CDR1 and CDR2: SGHRS and YFSETQ. The CDR3 is 17 residues long. The CDR3 reads CASSLQGAHLRNTEAFF. DNA of the CDR3: TGCGCCAGCAGCTTACAGGGGGCGCACCTTAGGAACACTGAAGCTTTCTTT. Combining the CDR3 with reference TRBV5-1 and TRBJ1-1 gives the whole variable domain KAGVTQTPRYLIKTRGQQVTLSCSPISGHRSVSWYQQTPGQGLQFLFEYFSETQRNKGNFPGRFSGRQFSNSRSEMNVSTLELGDSALYLCASSLQGAHLRNTEAFFGQGTRLTVV.

This clonotype was seen many times. This chain links TRBV4-1 with TRBJ1-2; no definite D call. This CDR3 contains 13 residues. From germline, CDR1 is MGHRA and CDR2 YSYEKL. V gave up 0 bases and J gave up 5 bases, with 7 bases separating them. The DNA of the CDR3 is TGCGCCAGCAGCCAAGACCTTCTATATGGCTACACCTTC. Its translation is CASSQDLLYGYTF.

This clonotype was detected many times. This rearrangement joins TRBV28 to TRBJ2-3; D is unresolved. CDR1 is MDHEN, CDR2 SYDVKM, per germline. This CDR3 is built from 14 residues. Deletions cut 4 bases from V and 2 bases from J, with 10 bases between. The CDR3 spells CASSSLRFTDTQYF. In DNA, the CDR3 is TGTGCCAGCAGTTCTCTGAGATTCACAGATACGCAGTATTTT.

This clonotype was counted at least ten times. The chain has TRBV9 and TRBJ1-5; weak D call: TRBD1 (5 bases). The CDR3 has 15 residues. CDR1 is SGDLS and CDR2 is YYNGEE in the germline V gene. Between the trimmed V and J ends, which lost 0 bases and 11 bases, there was a span of 18 bases. The CDR3 DNA is TGTGCCAGCAGCGTAGGGATCGGGGGGTCCTCGACCCAGCATTTT. The encoded protein is CASSVGIGGSSTQHF. Drawing the rest from reference TRBV9 and TRBJ1-5, the complete variable domain is DSGVTQTPKHLITATGQRVTLRCSPRSGDLSVYWYQQSLDQGLQFLIQYYNGEERAKGNILERFSAQQFPDLHSELNLSSLELGDSALYFCASSVGIGGSSTQHFGDGTRLSIL.

A few counts support this clonotype. V usage is TRBV4-3 and J usage is TRBJ2-5; 8 nucleotides agree with TRBD1. Germline assignment: CDR1 LGHNA and CDR2 YSLEER. This CDR3 is built from 14 residues. V trimming: 3 bases; J trimming: 5 bases; junction bases outside the gene matches: 5. The CDR3 is CASSQDRVAETQYF. The CDR3 DNA is TGCGCCAGCAGCCAGGACAGGGTAGCGGAGACCCAGTACTTC.

This clonotype has at least ten counts. The genes are TRBV9 and TRBJ1-5, with TRBD1 matching 7 bases. This CDR3 has 15 residues. CDR1 and CDR2 (germline): SGDLS, YYNGEE. V dropped 2 bases and J dropped 3; count of bases not matched to a gene: 5. CDR3 nucleotides: TGTGCCAGCAGCGTGGCAGGGGGGATCAATCAGCCCCAGCATTTT. This translates into CASSVAGGINQPQHF.

This clonotype has ten or more counts. The chain uses TRBV7-9 and TRBJ1-6, with D maybe TRBD1 (6 bases). The CDR3 consists of 13 residues. The V and J ends lost 5 bases and 9 bases respectively, with 11 bases between them. The germline V gene encodes CDR1 SEHNR and CDR2 FQNEAQ (reference sequence). CDR3 bases: TGTGCCAGCAGCCCTAGACAGGCTTCACCCCTCCACTTT. This encodes CASSPRQASPLHF.

This clonotype was seen ten or more times. The chain carries TRBV4-3 and TRBJ2-3; the D gene could be TRBD1 or TRBD2 (6 bases each). V was trimmed by 1 base and J by 6 bases, leaving 14 bases between them. Germline loops: CDR1 LGHNA, CDR2 YSLEER. This CDR3 contains 15 residues. The chain's CDR3 is CASSQGTGAGDTQYF. The CDR3 DNA sequence: TGCGCCAGCAGCCAAGGGACGGGGGCTGGGGATACGCAGTATTTT.